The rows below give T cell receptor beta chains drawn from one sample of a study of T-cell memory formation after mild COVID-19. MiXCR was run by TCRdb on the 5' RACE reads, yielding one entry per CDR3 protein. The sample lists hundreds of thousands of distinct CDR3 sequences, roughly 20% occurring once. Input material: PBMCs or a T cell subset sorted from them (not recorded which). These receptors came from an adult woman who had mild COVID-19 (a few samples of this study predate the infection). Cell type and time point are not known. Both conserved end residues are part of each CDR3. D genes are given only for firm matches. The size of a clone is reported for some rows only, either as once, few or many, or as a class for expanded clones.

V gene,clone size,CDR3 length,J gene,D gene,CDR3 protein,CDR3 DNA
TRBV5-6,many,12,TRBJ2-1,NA,CASSWGRGEQFF,TGTGCCAGCAGCTGGGGAAGAGGTGAGCAGTTCTTC
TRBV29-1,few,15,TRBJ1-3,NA,CSVPKTAYSGNTIYF,TGCAGCGTTCCCAAGACAGCCTACTCTGGAAACACCATATATTTT
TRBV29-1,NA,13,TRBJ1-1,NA,CSVGPSIGTEAFF,TGCAGCGTTGGCCCGTCAATTGGCACTGAAGCTTTCTTT
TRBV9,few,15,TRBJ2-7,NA,CASSVSWGGTYEQYF,TGTGCCAGCAGCGTATCATGGGGAGGCACCTACGAGCAGTACTTC
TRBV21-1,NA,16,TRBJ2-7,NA,CASSKKTGTASYEQYF,TGTGCCAGCAGCAAGAAGACCGGCACCGCCTCCTACGAGCAGTACTTC
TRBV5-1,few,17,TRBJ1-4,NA,CASSFRPPEATNEKLFF,TGCGCCAGCAGCTTCCGGCCTCCGGAGGCAACTAATGAAAAACTGTTTTTT
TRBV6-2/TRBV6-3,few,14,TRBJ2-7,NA,CASSWWGPSYEQYF,TGTGCCAGCAGTTGGTGGGGCCCTTCCTACGAGCAGTACTTC
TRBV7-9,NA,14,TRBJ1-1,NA,CAEEGQVMNTEAFF,TGTGCCGAGGAGGGGCAGGTAATGAACACTGAAGCTTTCTTT
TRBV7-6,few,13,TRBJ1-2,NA,CASSLGGSGGYTF,TGTGCCAGCAGCTTAGGAGGGAGCGGTGGCTACACCTTC
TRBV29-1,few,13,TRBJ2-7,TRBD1,CSVDGQGAYEQYF,TGCAGCGTTGACGGACAGGGGGCTTACGAGCAGTACTTC
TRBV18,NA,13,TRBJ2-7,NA,CASSPAHPYEQYF,TGTGCCAGCTCACCAGCACACCCCTACGAGCAGTACTTC
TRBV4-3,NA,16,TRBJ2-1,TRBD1,CASSQDRGTGVNEQFF,TGCGCCAGCAGCCAAGATAGAGGGACAGGGGTGAATGAGCAGTTCTTC
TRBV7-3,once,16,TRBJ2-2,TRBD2,CASSFGLAAHTGELFF,TGTGCCAGCAGCTTCGGACTAGCGGCACACACCGGGGAGCTGTTTTTT
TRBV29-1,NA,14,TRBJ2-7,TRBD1,CSVLRGQGGYEQYF,TGCAGCGTCCTGCGGGGACAGGGAGGCTACGAGCAGTACTTC
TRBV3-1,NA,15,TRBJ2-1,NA,CASSRTSGFLNEQFF,TGTGCCAGCAGCCGAACATCAGGGTTTCTGAATGAGCAGTTCTTC
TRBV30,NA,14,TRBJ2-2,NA,CAWSKGYGTGELFF,TGTGCCTGGAGTAAAGGGTACGGGACCGGGGAGCTGTTTTTT
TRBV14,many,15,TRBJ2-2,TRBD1,CASSQWTGASGELFF,TGTGCCAGCAGCCAATGGACAGGGGCAAGCGGGGAGCTGTTTTTT
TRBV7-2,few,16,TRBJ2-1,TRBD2,CASSLLLAGVYNEQFF,TGTGCCAGCAGCTTATTACTAGCGGGGGTTTACAATGAGCAGTTCTTC
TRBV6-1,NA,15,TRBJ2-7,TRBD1,CASSPRQGNYNEQYF,TGTGCCAGCAGCCCCCGACAGGGTAACTACAACGAGCAGTACTTC
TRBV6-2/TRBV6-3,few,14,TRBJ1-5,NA,CASSYVGVGQPQHF,TGTGCCAGCAGTTACGTGGGGGTAGGACAGCCCCAGCATTTT
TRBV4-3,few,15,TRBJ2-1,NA,CASSQEVLAWDEQFF,TGCGCCAGCAGCCAAGAGGTCCTAGCTTGGGATGAGCAGTTCTTC
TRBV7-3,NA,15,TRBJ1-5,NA,CASSLNGGSNQPQHF,TGTGCCAGCAGCTTGAATGGTGGGAGCAATCAGCCCCAGCATTTT
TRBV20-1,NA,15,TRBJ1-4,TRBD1,CSARDPNHRGEKLFF,TGCAGTGCTAGAGACCCGAACCACAGGGGGGAAAAACTGTTTTTT
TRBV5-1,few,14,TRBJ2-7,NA,CASSLMGNPYEQYF,TGCGCCAGCAGCTTGATGGGAAATCCCTACGAGCAGTACTTC
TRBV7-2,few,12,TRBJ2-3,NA,CASRSDTYTQYF,TGTGCCAGCAGATCCGACACCTATACGCAGTATTTT
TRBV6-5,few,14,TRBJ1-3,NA,CASSEWSSGNTIYF,TGTGCCAGCAGCGAGTGGAGCTCTGGAAACACCATATATTTT
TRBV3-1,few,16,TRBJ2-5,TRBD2,CASSRILAGSGETQYF,TGTGCCAGCAGCCGCATACTAGCGGGGAGTGGGGAGACCCAGTACTTC
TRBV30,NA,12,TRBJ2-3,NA,CAWSSLADTQYF,TGTGCCTGGAGTTCATTAGCAGATACGCAGTATTTT
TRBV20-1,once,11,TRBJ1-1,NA,CSASSPRGAFF,TGCAGTGCTAGTAGCCCCCGCGGGGCTTTCTTT
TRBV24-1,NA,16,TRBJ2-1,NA,CATSDPYLSSYNEQFF,TGTGCCACCAGTGATCCCTACCTGAGCTCCTACAATGAGCAGTTCTTC
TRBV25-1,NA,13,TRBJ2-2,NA,CASARDDTGELFF,TGTGCCAGCGCAAGAGACGACACCGGGGAGCTGTTTTTT
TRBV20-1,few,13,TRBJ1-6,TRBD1,CSAKTGGNSPLHF,TGCAGTGCTAAGACAGGGGGGAATTCACCCCTCCACTTT